Presented here are 30 T cell receptor beta chains from one specimen sequenced in a study of graft-versus-host responses after intestinal transplantation. These TCRs are of unknown antigen specificity. Assay: immunoSEQ multiplex PCR; the TCRdb copy retains only in-frame clones and omits some. The sample has some 81,000 clones, 70% to 90% seen once. Sequencing used unstimulated CD4+ T cells sorted from spleen or lymph node cells, obtained before intestinal transplant. The receptors shown here come from a human donor who received an intestinal transplant.

The chain has TRBV6-5 and TRBJ1-5, with D possibly TRBD1 on 5 matching bases. Looked up from germline, CDR1 is MNHEY and CDR2 is SVGAGI. With 8 bases removed from V and 4 bases from J, the gap between germline ends came to 9 bases. This CDR3 region has 12 residues. The CDR3 protein is CASGGGNQPQHF. DNA of the CDR3: TGTGCCAGCGGGGGGGGGAATCAGCCCCAGCATTTT.

The rearrangement uses TRBV25-1 and TRBJ1-2; D is ambiguous. Trimming pared 6 bases from V and 5 bases from J, leaving 7 bases between. Germline CDR1 is MGHDK and CDR2 is SYGVNS. The CDR3 covers 11 residues. The CDR3 DNA sequence: TGTGCCAGCAGGGGAGGGTATGGCTACACCTTC. Encoded protein: CASRGGYGYTF.

The chain joins TRBV27 to TRBJ2-2, with a tentative D call TRBD2 (7 bases). CDR3 length equals 17 residues. Germline V gene sequence: CDR1 MNHEY, CDR2 SMNVEV (reference sequence). V lost 3 bases to trimming and J lost 3 bases, with 17 bases between them. CDR3 sequence reads: CASSLGGVTGYTGELFF. CDR3 in DNA: TGTGCCAGCAGTTTGGGGGGGGTAACAGGGTACACCGGGGAGCTGTTTTTT.

The chain has TRBV6-1 and TRBJ2-7, with 10 bases aligning to TRBD2. Germline assignment: CDR1 MNHNS and CDR2 SASEGT. The CDR3 runs to 16 residues. V shed 3 bases and J 5 bases; nucleotides not matched to a gene: 10. In DNA, the CDR3 is TGTGCCAGCAGTGACCCAGGGCTAGCGGGAGCCAACGAGCAGTACTTC. Its protein product is CASSDPGLAGANEQYF.

This chain uses TRBV28 with TRBJ2-7; a possible D gene is TRBD2 (6 bases). Trimming took off 3 bases at V and 9 bases at J, with 18 bases between the two ends. The CDR3 length is 14 residues. The germline V gene encodes CDR1 MDHEN and CDR2 SYDVKM. CDR3 loop: CASSFTLPEGGQYF. CDR3 DNA sequence: TGTGCCAGCAGTTTTACTTTGCCGGAGGGCGGGCAGTACTTC.

This clone was picked up one time. The chain joins TRBV27 to TRBJ2-3; 10 bases map to TRBD2. Germline CDR1 and CDR2: MNHEY and SMNVEV (reference sequence). CDR3 length: 15 amino acids. Trimming cost V 5 bases and J 3 bases; bases outside gene matches: 5. CDR3 coding DNA: TGTGCCAGCAGTATTAGCGGGGGGCAGACAGATACGCAGTATTTT. Protein: CASSISGGQTDTQYF.

The chain carries TRBV7-6 and TRBJ2-7; 7 bases are shared with TRBD2. V trimming: 1 base; J trimming: 0 bases; junction bases outside the gene matches: 15. Germline V lookup: CDR1 SGHVS, CDR2 FNYEAQ. The length of the CDR3 is 19 residues. This chain's CDR3 is CASSLGTGRWGGISYEQYF. CDR3 DNA sequence: TGTGCCAGCAGCTTAGGGACGGGAAGGTGGGGGGGGATCTCCTACGAGCAGTACTTC.

This sequence joins TRBV18 and TRBJ1-1, with D uncertain. The CDR3 loop spans 15 amino acids. Germline assignment: CDR1 KGHSH and CDR2 LQKENI. V was shortened by 3 bases and J by 5 bases, with 16 bases between the two germline ends. The CDR3 sequence is CASSPDPSPGTEAFF. The DNA for the CDR3 is TGTGCCAGCTCACCCGACCCCTCCCCGGGGACTGAAGCTTTCTTT. Complete variable domain (other parts from reference TRBV18 and TRBJ1-1): NAGVMQNPRHLVRRRGQEARLRCSPMKGHSHVYWYRQLPEEGLKFMVYLQKENIIDESGMPKERFSAEFPKEGPSILRIQQVVRGDSAAYFCASSPDPSPGTEAFFGQGTRLTVV.

This sequence joins TRBV5-1 and TRBJ1-2; D not resolved. The germline CDR1 and CDR2 sequences are SGHRS and YFSETQ. The CDR3 runs to 14 residues. V gave up 1 base and J gave up 0 bases, with 7 bases separating them. CDR3 region: CASSLFSSNYGYTF. DNA for the CDR3: TGCGCCAGCAGCTTGTTCAGTTCTAACTATGGCTACACCTTC.

V is TRBV5-1 and J is TRBJ1-5; no reliable D call. The CDR3 loop spans 15 amino acids. Trimming removed 0 bases at V and 10 bases at J, with 17 bases between. The germline V gene encodes CDR1 SGHRS and CDR2 YFSETQ. The CDR3 DNA reads TGCGCCAGCAGCTTGGCCCCGGGAACATCAGCTCCCCAGCATTTT. This gives the protein CASSLAPGTSAPQHF.

V usage is TRBV6-5 and J usage is TRBJ1-1, with no clear D. The CDR3 spans 13 residues. V dropped 5 bases and J dropped 0 bases, with 7 bases sitting between them. Per the germline V gene, CDR1 is MNHEY and CDR2 is SVGAGI. The CDR3 bases are TGTGCCAGCAGTAACAGTTTGAACACTGAAGCTTTCTTT. Protein: CASSNSLNTEAFF.

The CDR3 DNA is TGCGCCAGCAGCTGGGGGGCTAGCGGGAGTCTGGACAGCTACGAGCAGTACTTC. Translating it yields CASSWGASGSLDSYEQYF. The J gene is TRBJ2-7, the V gene TRBV5-1; the match to TRBD2 covers 10 bases. From germline, CDR1 is SGHRS and CDR2 YFSETQ. V was clipped by 3 bases and J by 3 bases; unmatched bases: 15. There are 18 residues in the CDR3.

V usage is TRBV7-9 and J usage is TRBJ2-7; 8 bases align to TRBD1. The CDR3 is made up of 15 amino acids. CDR1 and CDR2 (germline): SEHNR, FQNEAQ (reference sequence). Unmatched junction bases numbered 6, after V lost 4 bases and J lost 1 base. The CDR3 here is CASSWGTGISYEQYF. The CDR3 DNA sequence: TGTGCCAGCAGCTGGGGGACAGGTATATCCTACGAGCAGTACTTC. The complete variable domain, with remaining parts taken from reference TRBV7-9 and TRBJ2-7, reads DTGVSQNPRHKITKRGQNVTFRCDPISEHNRLYWYRQTLGQGPEFLTYFQNEAQLEKSRLLSDRFSAERPKGSFSTLEIQRTEQGDSAMYLCASSWGTGISYEQYFGPGTRLTVT.

The CDR3 is CAISEPTRQNGWGYTF. DNA of the CDR3: TGTGCCATCAGTGAGCCGACCCGACAGAACGGATGGGGCTACACCTTC. V usage is TRBV10-3 and J usage is TRBJ1-2, with D maybe TRBD1 (5 bases). The V and J ends lost 2 bases and 8 bases respectively, with 21 bases between them. CDR3 length: 16 amino acids. Germline V gene sequence: CDR1 ENHRY, CDR2 SYGVKD.

V and J are TRBV6-1 and TRBJ2-5; D remains unclear. This CDR3 spans 12 amino acids. Looked up from germline, CDR1 is MNHNS and CDR2 is SASEGT. V was pared by 6 bases and J by 1 base, with 6 bases between. CDR3 in DNA: TGTGCCAGCAGCCAGGTCCAAGAGACCCAGTACTTC. Translated, it gives CASSQVQETQYF.

The chain is built from TRBV6-5 and TRBJ2-2; TRBD1 matches at 8 bases. Germline CDR1 MNHEY, CDR2 SVGAGI. The CDR3 length is 14 residues. The ends lost 6 bases at V and 6 bases at J; junction bases unmatched: 6. The CDR3 loop is CASRHTGGSGELFF. The DNA of the CDR3 is TGTGCCAGCAGGCACACAGGGGGATCCGGGGAGCTGTTTTTT.

The genes are TRBV30 and TRBJ2-1; 8 bases agree with TRBD2. CDR1 and CDR2 from the germline V gene are GTSNPN and SVGIG (reference sequence). This CDR3 has 14 residues. Trimming cost V 4 bases and J 7 bases; bases outside gene matches: 9. This chain's CDR3 is CAWTGTRFFNEQFF. The CDR3 DNA is TGTGCCTGGACCGGGACTAGATTCTTTAATGAGCAGTTCTTC.

This chain links TRBV5-4 with TRBJ1-1; TRBD1 agrees at 10 bases. The junction had 6 bases not matched to a gene; V was cut back by 0 bases and J by 4 bases. This CDR3 region has 16 residues. Per germline, CDR1 SGHNT and CDR2 YYREEE (reference sequence). CDR3 sequence: CASSLEGRQGATEAFF. Written as DNA, the CDR3 is TGTGCCAGCAGCTTGGAAGGTCGACAGGGGGCCACTGAAGCTTTCTTT.

The V gene is TRBV18, the J gene TRBJ1-6, with D possibly TRBD1 on 6 matching bases. Germline CDR1 is KGHSH and CDR2 is LQKENI. The CDR3 covers 17 residues. V lost 6 bases and J 4 bases, leaving 19 bases between the germline ends. CDR3: CASSIQQGWGYNSPLHF. The CDR3 DNA follows: TGTGCCAGCTCTATCCAACAGGGATGGGGTTATAATTCACCCCTCCACTTT.

The chain couples TRBV5-6 to TRBJ2-5, with 8 bases fitting TRBD2. J lost 1 base, V lost 2 bases, and 7 bases had no gene match. This CDR3 contains 16 residues. Germline V gene sequence: CDR1 SGHDT, CDR2 YYEEEE. CDR3 amino acids: CASSLLIAGSQETQYF. The CDR3 DNA sequence: TGTGCCAGCAGCTTATTGATAGCGGGGTCCCAAGAGACCCAGTACTTC.

The chain couples TRBV2 to TRBJ2-5; TRBD2 might be the D (6 bases). The V and J ends lost 0 bases and 5 bases respectively, with 13 bases between them. The CDR3 consists of 15 residues. The germline V gene has CDR1 SNHLY and CDR2 FYNNEI. CDR3 in DNA: TGTGCCAGCAGTGAAGCCCCGACTAGGAGGGAGACCCAGTACTTC. Encoded protein: CASSEAPTRRETQYF.

V gene TRBV10-1 combines with J gene TRBJ2-7, with TRBD1 matching 7 bases. Germline loops: CDR1 WNHNN, CDR2 SYGVQD (reference sequence). The CDR3 contains 14 residues. V dropped 5 bases and J dropped 1; count of bases not matched to a gene: 5. The DNA of the CDR3 is TGCGCCAGCAGTACAGGGGCTACTTCCTACGAGCAGTACTTC. This gives the protein CASSTGATSYEQYF.

The chain carries TRBV28 and TRBJ2-7; D is possibly TRBD1 (5 bases). Germline V CDR1 and CDR2: MDHEN, SYDVKM. The CDR3 is 13 residues long. Trimming took off 6 bases at V and 3 bases at J, with 12 bases between the two ends. CDR3 in amino acids: CASSPTVFYEQYF. The CDR3, as DNA: TGTGCCAGCAGCCCGACAGTTTTCTACGAGCAGTACTTC.

The rearrangement uses TRBV5-1 and TRBJ1-1, with a weak D call TRBD1 (6 bases). The V end was cut by 4 bases, the J end by 4 bases, with 11 bases between. The CDR3 runs to 13 residues. Germline CDR1 SGHRS, CDR2 YFSETQ. The CDR3 loop reads CASSHGTSTEAFF. The CDR3 DNA reads TGCGCCAGCAGCCATGGGACATCCACTGAAGCTTTCTTT.

The chain uses TRBV6-1 and TRBJ2-5; no clear D gene. Trimming removed 6 bases from V and 1 base from J, with 12 bases in between. CDR1 and CDR2 (germline): MNHNS, SASEGT. The CDR3 sequence is 14 residues long. In DNA, the CDR3 is TGTGCCAGCAGAGACATCGCCTCCCAAGAGACCCAGTACTTC. As protein: CASRDIASQETQYF.

This clone came up once. V and J are TRBV6-5 and TRBJ1-5; D is unclear. In germline, CDR1 is MNHEY, CDR2 SVGAGI. CDR3 size: 12 residues. V lost 5 bases and J 11 bases, leaving 13 bases between the germline ends. The CDR3 loop reads CASSQDRETQHF. CDR3 sequence (DNA): TGTGCCAGCAGTCAAGATAGGGAGACCCAGCATTTT.

This clone was seen only a few times. The chain employs TRBV28 and TRBJ1-5; the D is unclear. Per the germline V gene, CDR1 is MDHEN and CDR2 is SYDVKM. V shed 7 bases and J shed 6 bases, with 13 bases lying between them. The CDR3 runs to 13 residues. DNA of the CDR3: TGTGCCAGCATTACGGGGTTTAGTCAGCCCCAGCATTTT. Translating it yields CASITGFSQPQHF.

The table lists this clone with a few counts. The chain uses TRBV11-2 and TRBJ2-5; 9 bases are a match to TRBD1. Germline loops: CDR1 SGHAT, CDR2 FQNNGV. The CDR3 runs to 14 residues. The trim removed 5 bases at V and 3 bases at J, leaving 4 bases unmatched. CDR3 nucleotides: TGTGCCAGCAGCAGACAGGGGGGGAAAGAGACCCAGTACTTC. It is translated as CASSRQGGKETQYF.

About this clone: The sample holds other DNA sequences that translate to the same CDR3. This sequence joins TRBV28 and TRBJ1-5, with D tentatively TRBD1 (6 bases). The length of the CDR3 is 13 residues. From germline, CDR1 is MDHEN and CDR2 SYDVKM. Trimming took off 3 bases at V and 4 bases at J, with 7 bases between the two ends. The CDR3 here is CASSFQGNQPQHF. The CDR3 DNA sequence: TGTGCCAGCAGTTTTCAGGGGAATCAGCCCCAGCATTTT.

The J gene is TRBJ2-7, the V gene TRBV6-5, with D tentatively TRBD1 (6 bases). Looked up from germline, CDR1 is MNHEY and CDR2 is SVGAGI. V lost 5 bases to trimming and J lost 5 bases, with 10 bases between them. The CDR3 is made up of 12 amino acids. The chain's CDR3 is CASSRTVDEQYF. CDR3 nucleotide sequence: TGTGCCAGCAGTCGGACAGTTGACGAGCAGTACTTC.